The clone carrying this T cell receptor beta chain has ten or more counts. V dropped 0 bases and J dropped 8 bases, with 10 bases sitting between them. Germline lookup yields CDR1 DFQATT and CDR2 SNEGSKA (reference sequence). The CDR3 is 12 amino acids. Using a J-beta primer mix together with a sample-barcoded 5' primer, a second PCR was run for about 6 to 11 cycles. MiXCR, run by TCRdb on the 5' RACE reads, gives a single entry per CDR3 protein. Of hundreds of thousands of distinct CDR3 sequences in the sample, about 30% were seen once. This record belongs to a study of blood T cells in healthy people across ages.

The chain carries TRBV20-1 and TRBJ1-2; the D is unclear. Sample: blood. The sequence came from an elderly woman in good health. Written as DNA, the CDR3 is TGCAGTGCTAGAGATTACGGAGAGGGCTACACCTTC. It yields the protein CSARDYGEGYTF.